A single sample gave rise to the 21 T cell receptor beta chains below, sequenced in a study of T-cell memory formation after mild COVID-19. MiXCR, run by TCRdb on the 5' RACE reads, gives a single entry per CDR3 protein. The sample has around 530,000 distinct CDR3 sequences, about a fifth seen once. The sequenced material came from PBMCs or a T cell subset sorted from them (not recorded which). The receptor set was obtained from an adult woman who had mild COVID-19 (a few samples of this study predate the infection). Cell type and time point are not known.

The rearrangement uses TRBV5-1 and TRBJ2-7; 8 bases match TRBD1. The germline CDR1 and CDR2 sequences are SGHRS and YFSETQ. The V and J ends lost 0 bases and 3 bases, in that order; junction bases with no gene match: 8. The CDR3 has 16 amino acids. CDR3 DNA sequence: TGCGCCAGCAGCTTGGCCGGGACAGGCCAAATCTACGAGCAGTACTTC. Protein sequence: CASSLAGTGQIYEQYF.

The chain couples TRBV24-1 to TRBJ2-7; tentative D call: TRBD1 (5 bases). In germline, CDR1 is KGHDR, CDR2 SFDVKD. The CDR3 is made up of 13 amino acids. Trimming took 3 bases from V and 6 from J, leaving 11 bases between them. CDR3 residues: CATSDRQGAEQYF. As DNA, the CDR3 is TGTGCCACCAGTGATCGGCAGGGCGCCGAGCAGTACTTC.

V gene TRBV5-1 combines with J gene TRBJ2-3; TRBD2 matches 14 bases. J was trimmed by 1 base and V by 5 bases; bases with no gene match: 9. The CDR3 is 18 residues long. Germline V gene sequence: CDR1 SGHRS, CDR2 YFSETQ. The CDR3 nucleotides read TGCGCCAGCAGATCCGGGACTAGCGGGGGACTCGGCACAGATACGCAGTATTTT. Translating it yields CASRSGTSGGLGTDTQYF.

The chain has TRBV5-1 and TRBJ2-1; TRBD2 matches at 11 bases. The CDR3 loop spans 15 amino acids. J gave up 15 bases and V 4 bases, and 15 bases lay outside the gene matches. Germline V lookup: CDR1 SGHRS, CDR2 YFSETQ. The CDR3: CASSISGGADGSSFF. The DNA for the CDR3 is TGCGCCAGCAGCATTAGCGGGGGGGCTGACGGTTCGTCGTTCTTC.

V and J are TRBV4-1 and TRBJ2-7; D remains ambiguous. The germline V gene has CDR1 MGHRA and CDR2 YSYEKL. The CDR3 loop spans 13 amino acids. The ends were cut back, 0 bases at V and 6 bases at J, with 9 bases in the middle. The CDR3 DNA sequence: TGCGCCAGCAGCCAAGATAAGGGTCGCGAGCAGTACTTC. Protein product: CASSQDKGREQYF.

This chain joins TRBV29-1 and TRBJ1-4; D call uncertain. Per the germline V gene, CDR1 is SQVTM and CDR2 is ANQGSEA. The CDR3 runs 14 residues. Deletions cut 0 bases from V and 7 bases from J, with 12 bases between. The CDR3 DNA reads as TGCAGCGTTGAAGATGAGGGTACGGTTGAAAAACTGTTTTTT. It specifies CSVEDEGTVEKLFF.

There are a few counts of this clonotype. The chain uses TRBV12-3 or TRBV12-4 and TRBJ2-3; a weak D match, TRBD1 (5 bases). The CDR3 loop spans 14 amino acids. Trimming stripped 3 bases from V and 6 bases from J, with 13 bases between. CDR3 loop: CASSFGQGLDTQYF. CDR3 DNA: TGTGCCAGCAGTTTCGGGCAGGGTCTGGATACGCAGTATTTT.

The chain carries TRBV20-1 and TRBJ2-3; TRBD2 agrees at 13 bases. The CDR3 is 17 residues long. After removal of 3 bases from V and 2 bases from J, the junction contained 8 bases not matched to a gene. The germline V gene has CDR1 DFQATT and CDR2 SNEGSKA (reference sequence). The CDR3 nucleotides are TGCAGTGCTAGGCCCAGGACTAGCGGGGGTTACACAGATACGCAGTATTTT. This translates into CSARPRTSGGYTDTQYF.

The rearrangement joins TRBV20-1 to TRBJ2-3; D call uncertain. The V end was cut by 0 bases, the J end by 7 bases, with 20 bases between. Germline values: CDR1 DFQATT, CDR2 SNEGSKA (reference sequence). This CDR3 comprises 16 residues. The CDR3 DNA sequence: TGCAGTGCTAGAGATCCTTTTGAAGGCGGCGCCCATACGCAGTATTTT. Translated, it gives CSARDPFEGGAHTQYF.

This clonotype was seen ten or more times. The gene calls are TRBV5-1 and TRBJ2-7; 8 positions agree with TRBD1. Looked up from germline, CDR1 is SGHRS and CDR2 is YFSETQ. This CDR3 comprises 15 residues. After removal of 4 bases from V and 2 bases from J, the junction contained 8 bases not matched to a gene. CDR3 coding DNA: TGCGCCAGCAGCACCGCCGGACAGGGCCCCTACGAGCAGTACTTC. This encodes CASSTAGQGPYEQYF.

This clonotype was detected many times. This rearrangement joins TRBV10-3 to TRBJ2-7; TRBD2 matches 8 bases. Germline lookup yields CDR1 ENHRY and CDR2 SYGVKD. The V segment lost 6 bases and the J segment 4 bases; nucleotides outside the gene matches: 11. The CDR3 covers 15 residues. The CDR3 bases are TGTGCCATCAGCGGGGGAAGCGGGAGCCAGTACGAGCAGTACTTC. Translation gives CAISGGSGSQYEQYF.

The chain links TRBV11-3 to TRBJ2-1; D is possibly TRBD2 (6 bases). The CDR3 covers 16 residues. CDR1 and CDR2 (germline): SGHNT, YENEEA. Trimming left V 6 bases short and J 1 base short, with 16 bases between. The CDR3 is CASRKLGGPSYNEQFF. CDR3 bases: TGTGCCAGCAGGAAGCTGGGGGGACCATCCTACAATGAGCAGTTCTTC.

The rearrangement links TRBV6-5 to TRBJ2-1, with D possibly matching TRBD2 (5 bases). V was pared by 5 bases and J by 0 bases, with 11 bases between. CDR1 is MNHEY and CDR2 is SVGAGI in the germline V gene. The CDR3 has 15 amino acids. CDR3 bases: TGTGCCAGCAGTCCCCAAGCGGCCTCCTACAATGAGCAGTTCTTC. Amino acids: CASSPQAASYNEQFF.

This clonotype was detected ten times or more. The chain couples TRBV27 to TRBJ2-5; no clear D. Trimming removed 1 base at V and 2 bases at J, with 14 bases between. The germline V gene has CDR1 MNHEY and CDR2 SMNVEV (reference sequence). The CDR3 is made up of 16 amino acids. CDR3 sequence (DNA): TGTGCCAGCAGTTTATTAGGGCTCGGGTTACAAGAGACCCAGTACTTC. Translating gives CASSLLGLGLQETQYF.

This clonotype was counted only a few times. The rearrangement links TRBV20-1 to TRBJ2-1, with TRBD1 matching 7 bases. From germline, CDR1 is DFQATT and CDR2 SNEGSKA (reference sequence). The CDR3 contains 12 residues. In DNA, the CDR3 is TGCAGCACCGGGACAGCCTACAATGAGCAGTTCTTC. Its protein product is CSTGTAYNEQFF.

The chain carries TRBV12-3 or TRBV12-4 and TRBJ2-7, with 13 bases lining up with TRBD2. The CDR3 has 20 amino acids. J lost 9 bases, V lost 5 bases, and 25 bases had no gene match. This chain's CDR3 is CASSPPAGLAGQPRPGWQYF. CDR3 coding DNA: TGTGCCAGCAGTCCCCCGGCGGGACTAGCGGGACAACCGCGCCCCGGTTGGCAGTACTTC.

The rearrangement uses TRBV5-6 and TRBJ1-6; unclear D gene. Trimming removed 4 bases at V and 2 bases at J, with 7 bases between. The V gene's germline CDR1 is SGHDT and CDR2 YYEEEE. The CDR3 runs to 14 residues. CDR3 nucleotide sequence: TGTGCCAGCAGCCCCTTGGCCTATAATTCACCCCTCCACTTT. Encoded protein: CASSPLAYNSPLHF.

This clonotype was found a few times. V and J are TRBV25-1 and TRBJ2-2; TRBD1 matches 8 bases. The CDR3 sequence is 16 residues long. V dropped 4 bases and J dropped 5; count of bases not matched to a gene: 9. Germline-derived CDR1 and CDR2 are MGHDK and SYGVNS. The DNA for the CDR3 is TGTGCCAGCAGTGGCTCCAGGGGGCCGGGAACCGGGGAGCTGTTTTTT. Residues: CASSGSRGPGTGELFF.

The V call is TRBV7-6, the J call TRBJ1-1; TRBD1 agrees at 10 bases. The CDR3 has 17 amino acids. The V gene end was trimmed by 5 bases and the J gene end by 5 bases; junction bases not matched to a gene: 14. Germline assignment: CDR1 SGHVS and CDR2 FNYEAQ. CDR3 DNA sequence: TGTGCCAGCAGCGGCGGGGACAGGGGAGAGCGGTGGACTGAAGCTTTCTTT. Protein product: CASSGGDRGERWTEAFF. Looking up the rest from reference TRBV7-6 and TRBJ1-1 gives the full variable domain: GAGVSQSPRYKVTKRGQDVALRCDPISGHVSLYWYRQALGQGPEFLTYFNYEAQQDKSGLPNDRFSAERPEGSISTLTIQRTEQRDSAMYRCASSGGDRGERWTEAFFGQGTRLTVV.

This clonotype came up a few times. The chain recombines TRBV24-1 with TRBJ2-5, with TRBD2 as a possible D gene (5 bases). The germline V gene has CDR1 KGHDR and CDR2 SFDVKD. The CDR3 consists of 14 residues. Trimming shortened V by 2 bases and J by 5 bases, and 11 bases separated the two germline ends. CDR3 region: CATSDWRAGETQYF. The CDR3 region has the DNA TGTGCCACCAGTGATTGGCGGGCGGGCGAGACCCAGTACTTC.

The J gene is TRBJ2-7, the V gene TRBV13, with 10 bases that match TRBD2. Looked up from germline, CDR1 is PRHDT and CDR2 is FYEKMQ (reference sequence). CDR3 length: 17 amino acids. The V segment lost 6 bases and the J segment 3 bases; nucleotides outside the gene matches: 14. CDR3 region: CASSSSGGLADYYEQYF. Written as DNA, the CDR3 is TGTGCCAGCAGTAGTAGTGGAGGACTAGCGGACTACTACGAGCAGTACTTC.